One and the same sample provided the 16 T cell receptor beta chains below, sequenced in a study of T cells in Graves' hyperthyroidism and ophthalmopathy (dated by TCRdb to between 2018 and 2021). Receptor libraries were prepared by multiplex PCR. TCRdb lists the instrument as Illumina HiSeq 2000. The TCR beta CDR3 regions were amplified from the RNA transcripts. The TCR CDR3 was subjected to a first round of RT-PCR using the HTBI primer set and the Qiagen OneStep RT-PCR kit. The public reads were quality trimmed at Q25 with fastp and then assembled into clones with MiXCR by TCRdb, keeping productive beta chains. Under each unique CDR3 protein, matching rows form one entry showing the most common genes and DNA. The sample table records fewer than 300,000 distinct CDR3 sequences; less than 30% of these occur just once. About 30% of the sample belongs to the ten largest clones. Sequencing input: blood. These receptors all come from a man aged 35-49 years with Graves' hyperthyroidism that later progressed to Graves' ophthalmopathy.

Many counts were recorded for this clonotype. The V and J genes are TRBV28 and TRBJ2-5; D not certain. Trimming stripped 3 bases from V and 5 bases from J, with 13 bases between. CDR3 length equals 14 residues. Germline V CDR1 and CDR2: MDHEN, SYDVKM. CDR3 nucleotide sequence: TGTGCCAGCAGTTTCCGGGTTCGGTGGGAGACCCAGTACTTC. It translates to CASSFRVRWETQYF. Supplemented by reference TRBV28 and TRBJ2-5, the full variable domain reads DVKVTQSSRYLVKRTGEKVFLECVQDMDHENMFWYRQDPGLGLRLIYFSYDVKMKEKGDIPEGYSVSREKKERFSLILESASTNQTSMYLCASSFRVRWETQYFGPGTRLLVL.

The sample holds many counts of this clonotype. The chain joins TRBV30 to TRBJ2-2; D might be TRBD1 (6 bases). Germline V gene sequence: CDR1 GTSNPN, CDR2 SVGIG (reference sequence). The CDR3 has 15 residues. Trimming removed 1 base from V and 1 base from J, with 10 bases in between. In nucleotides, the CDR3 is TGTGCCTGGAGTGGAGTGACAGGGAACACCGGGGAGCTGTTTTTT. It specifies CAWSGVTGNTGELFF.

The gene calls are TRBV7-2 and TRBJ2-5; a weak D match, TRBD1 (6 bases). The CDR3 has 13 residues. Germline values: CDR1 SGHTA, CDR2 FQGNSA. V was shortened by 1 base and J by 7 bases, with 10 bases between the two germline ends. The CDR3 loop is CASSLVPRGTQYF. The CDR3 region has the DNA TGTGCCAGCAGCTTAGTTCCCAGGGGGACCCAGTACTTC.

In its sample, this clonotype was seen many times. The V and J genes are TRBV7-9 and TRBJ1-1; D may be TRBD1 (5 bases). Deletions cut 5 bases from V and 1 base from J, with 11 bases between. The CDR3 sequence is 14 residues long. Germline CDR1 and CDR2: SEHNR and FQNEAQ (reference sequence). The CDR3 sequence is CASSAEGRNTEAFF. The CDR3 region has the DNA TGTGCCAGCAGCGCAGAGGGACGGAACACTGAAGCTTTCTTT.

This clonotype was seen a few times. CDR3 residues: CASSSGGPGETQYF. The CDR3 nucleotides read TGTGCCAGCTCTTCGGGGGGGCCGGGGGAGACCCAGTACTTC. The genes are TRBV28 and TRBJ2-5; TRBD2 matches 8 bases. The length of the CDR3 is 14 residues. Germline V gene lookup returns CDR1 MDHEN and CDR2 SYDVKM. V was clipped by 8 bases and J by 5 bases; unmatched bases: 10. The whole variable domain, filled in from reference TRBV28 and TRBJ2-5, reads DVKVTQSSRYLVKRTGEKVFLECVQDMDHENMFWYRQDPGLGLRLIYFSYDVKMKEKGDIPEGYSVSREKKERFSLILESASTNQTSMYLCASSSGGPGETQYFGPGTRLLVL.

This sequence joins TRBV5-1 and TRBJ1-5, with a weak D call TRBD1 (5 bases). Germline loops: CDR1 SGHRS, CDR2 YFSETQ. Trimming cost V 0 bases and J 6 bases, with 10 bases left between them. The CDR3 extends over 14 amino acids. The CDR3 nucleotides are TGCGCCAGCAGCTTGGCACAGGTGGTTCAGCCCCAGCATTTT. Encoded protein: CASSLAQVVQPQHF.

This clonotype was seen a handful of times. The V gene is TRBV6-1, the J gene TRBJ2-7; D uncertain. V was shortened by 2 bases and J by 6 bases, with 11 bases between the two germline ends. The CDR3 covers 13 residues. Per the germline V gene, CDR1 is MNHNS and CDR2 is SASEGT. CDR3 DNA: TGTGCCAGCAGTGAATATCATCCGGGCGAGCAGTACTTC. As protein: CASSEYHPGEQYF.

The table lists this clonotype with many counts. The V call is TRBV5-1, the J call TRBJ1-1; D unclear. CDR3 length: 14 residues. Trimming shortened V by 0 bases and J by 1 base, and 7 bases separated the two germline ends. Germline lookup yields CDR1 SGHRS and CDR2 YFSETQ. The CDR3 DNA reads as TGCGCCAGCAGCTTGGCTCGGAGGAACACTGAAGCTTTCTTT. Translating gives CASSLARRNTEAFF. Combining the CDR3 with reference TRBV5-1 and TRBJ1-1 gives the whole variable domain KAGVTQTPRYLIKTRGQQVTLSCSPISGHRSVSWYQQTPGQGLQFLFEYFSETQRNKGNFPGRFSGRQFSNSRSEMNVSTLELGDSALYLCASSLARRNTEAFFGQGTRLTVV.

The genes are TRBV2 and TRBJ2-7; D is undetermined. Looked up from germline, CDR1 is SNHLY and CDR2 is FYNNEI. This CDR3 contains 13 residues. The V gene lost 4 bases and the J gene lost 0 bases, with 7 bases spanning the gap. In DNA, the CDR3 is TGTGCCAGCAGTGGCGACACCTCCTACGAGCAGTACTTC. The encoded protein is CASSGDTSYEQYF.

This clonotype was seen repeatedly, ten times or more. DNA of the CDR3: TGCGCCAGCAGCTGGGGCAACCTACGAGACGAGCAGTACTTC. Translation: CASSWGNLRDEQYF. The V and J genes are TRBV5-1 and TRBJ2-7; D possibly corresponds to TRBD1 (5 bases). The CDR3 runs to 14 residues. CDR1 SGHRS and CDR2 YFSETQ come from the germline V gene. Trimming took 3 bases from V and 5 from J, leaving 15 bases between them.

The chain carries TRBV12-3 or TRBV12-4 and TRBJ2-5; D uncertain. The CDR3 sequence is 14 residues long. Trimming took off 4 bases at V and 5 bases at J, with 14 bases between the two ends. The CDR3 DNA reads as TGTGCCAGCAGTTCCCTTGGGCGTGGGGAGACCCAGTACTTC. It encodes CASSSLGRGETQYF.

The V call is TRBV10-3, the J call TRBJ1-1; tentative D call: TRBD1 (6 bases). Germline V CDR1 and CDR2: ENHRY, SYGVKD. V gave up 6 bases and J gave up 4 bases, with 12 bases separating them. CDR3 size: 13 residues. For the CDR3, the DNA is TGTGCCATCAGGTTGGGGGCTGGCACTGAAGCTTTCTTT. Protein product: CAIRLGAGTEAFF.

The chain links TRBV11-2 to TRBJ2-5; D is possibly TRBD1 (6 bases). V was clipped by 4 bases and J by 6 bases, with 18 bases between them. The CDR3 spans 15 residues. Germline V gives CDR1 SGHAT, CDR2 FQNNGV. CDR3 sequence (DNA): TGTGCCAGCAGCTCTTCACCGACAGGAGGAAAGACCCAGTACTTC. It is translated as CASSSSPTGGKTQYF.

This clonotype has ten or more counts. The CDR3 DNA reads TGTGCCAGCAGGGGCCGGACAGGGTCCACTGAAGCTTTCTTT. Translated: CASRGRTGSTEAFF. The J gene is TRBJ1-1, the V gene TRBV6-5, with 8 positions matching TRBD1. Germline CDR1 and CDR2: MNHEY and SVGAGI. This CDR3 has 14 amino acids. Germline trimming cut 6 bases from V and 4 bases from J; bases unmatched to any gene: 7.

In regard to this clonotype: At one end the junction does not follow the germline gene, possibly because of a read error. CDR3 loop: CASSLGTSPLAQYF. The CDR3 bases are TGTGCCAGCAGCTTAGGGACGAGTCCGTTGGCCCAGTACTTC. The V and J genes are TRBV12-3 or TRBV12-4 and TRBJ2-5; D might be TRBD1 or TRBD2, each matching 5 bases. CDR3 size: 14 residues.

This clonotype was observed a single time. The chain recombines TRBV7-9 with TRBJ2-7; D gene unclear. The CDR3 contains 13 residues. The germline CDR1 and CDR2 sequences are SEHNR and FQNEAQ (reference sequence). V dropped 5 bases and J dropped 3 bases, with 11 bases sitting between them. DNA of the CDR3: TGTGCCAGCAGCCCGCCGGACCTCTACGAGCAGTACTTC. Residues: CASSPPDLYEQYF.